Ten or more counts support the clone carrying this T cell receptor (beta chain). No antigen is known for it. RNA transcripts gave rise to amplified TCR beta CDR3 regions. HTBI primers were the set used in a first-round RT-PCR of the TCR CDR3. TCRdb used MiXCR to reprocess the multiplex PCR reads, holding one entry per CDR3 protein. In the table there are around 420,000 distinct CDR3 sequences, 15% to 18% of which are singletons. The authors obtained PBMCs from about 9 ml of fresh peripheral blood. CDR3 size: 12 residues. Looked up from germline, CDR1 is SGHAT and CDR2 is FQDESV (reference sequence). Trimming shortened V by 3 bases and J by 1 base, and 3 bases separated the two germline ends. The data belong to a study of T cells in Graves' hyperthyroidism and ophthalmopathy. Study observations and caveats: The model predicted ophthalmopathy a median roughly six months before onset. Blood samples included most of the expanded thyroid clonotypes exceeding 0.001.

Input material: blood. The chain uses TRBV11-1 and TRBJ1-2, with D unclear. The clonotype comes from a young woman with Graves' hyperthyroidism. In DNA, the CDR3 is TGTGCCAGCAGCTTCCGTAACTATGGCTACACCTTC. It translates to CASSFRNYGYTF.